This note documents a single T cell receptor beta chain sequence. The data were produced by immunoSEQ multiplex PCR, yet TCRdb's version contains in-frame clones alone and is incomplete. The sample yields roughly 380,000 clones, roughly 86% seen once. The sample is drawn from a study of blood T cell repertoires in COVID-19. The CDR3 sequence is 16 residues long. Germline assignment: CDR1 LNHDA and CDR2 SQIVND (reference sequence). The germline V and J ends were trimmed by 3 bases and 0 bases, with 14 bases remaining between them. Everyone who took part was 18 to 89 years old, and they came from about 25 US areas.

What was sequenced was PBMCs or T cells enriched from blood (not recorded which). This clonotype was obtained from a man younger than 45 who had recovered from COVID-19. V and J are TRBV19 and TRBJ1-1, with D perhaps matching TRBD1 (6 bases). The CDR3: CASSIPGVQVNTEAFF. CDR3 nucleotide sequence: TGTGCCAGTAGTATCCCAGGGGTTCAGGTGAACACTGAAGCTTTCTTT.